The 12 T cell receptor beta chains below were found in one sample sequenced in a study of T cell repertoires in cytomegalovirus infection. TCRdb independently ran MiXCR on the reads; one entry per CDR3 protein. The sample has 350,000 to 450,000 distinct CDR3 sequences; about a sixth are singletons. The specimen sequenced was PBMCs. These receptors all come from a human donor in good health (CMV status not recorded). Some clones in this sample may be carry-over from other donors' samples.

The chain is built from TRBV2 and TRBJ2-1; D assignment may be TRBD1 or TRBD2 (5 bases each). Germline V gene data show CDR1 as SNHLY and CDR2 as FYNNEI. CDR3 length: 12 residues. V shed 6 bases and J shed 6 bases, with 9 bases lying between them. The CDR3 DNA follows: TGTGCCAGCAGGCTGGGACCCAATGAGCAGTTCTTC. It yields the protein CASRLGPNEQFF.

The table lists this clonotype with many counts. The chain couples TRBV20-1 to TRBJ2-3; tentative D call: TRBD2 (5 bases). The germline gives CDR1 DFQATT, CDR2 SNEGSKA (reference sequence). This CDR3 spans 12 amino acids. The CDR3, as DNA: TGCAGCCAGACGGACTTGGTTGATACGCAGTATTTT. Protein product: CSQTDLVDTQYF.

The V call is TRBV13, the J call TRBJ2-5, with D possibly TRBD2 on 6 matching bases. The CDR3 extends over 16 amino acids. The germline V gene encodes CDR1 PRHDT and CDR2 FYEKMQ (reference sequence). Trimming left V 5 bases short and J 5 bases short, with 21 bases between. Here the CDR3 reads CASSTQVEGIFETQYF. The DNA for the CDR3 is TGTGCCAGCAGCACCCAAGTGGAGGGCATATTCGAGACCCAGTACTTC. Full variable domain (outside the CDR3, taken from reference TRBV13 and TRBJ2-5): AAGVIQSPRHLIKEKRETATLKCYPIPRHDTVYWYQQGPGQDPQFLISFYEKMQSDKGSIPDRFSAQQFSDYHSELNMSSLELGDSALYFCASSTQVEGIFETQYFGPGTRLLVL.

V is TRBV20-1 and J is TRBJ1-1, with D perhaps matching TRBD1 (6 bases). V gave up 6 bases and J gave up 0 bases, with 11 bases separating them. Looked up from germline, CDR1 is DFQATT and CDR2 is SNEGSKA (reference sequence). The CDR3 runs to 13 residues. The chain's CDR3 is CSAPGHLNTEAFF. Written as DNA, the CDR3 is TGCAGTGCACCGGGACACCTGAACACTGAAGCTTTCTTT.

CDR3 DNA sequence: TGCAGTGCTAGAGATTCAGCCTACTATGGCTACACCTTC. This sequence encodes CSARDSAYYGYTF. The chain links TRBV20-1 to TRBJ1-2; D is ambiguous. V lost 0 bases and J lost 3, with 8 bases in between. This CDR3 region has 13 residues. CDR1 is DFQATT and CDR2 is SNEGSKA in the germline V gene (reference sequence).

This chain uses TRBV29-1 with TRBJ2-1; D may correspond to TRBD1 or TRBD2 (5 bases each). Trimming took 5 bases from V and 4 from J, leaving 15 bases between them. The CDR3 consists of 14 residues. The V gene's germline CDR1 is SQVTM and CDR2 ANQGSEA. The CDR3 DNA is TGCAGCGTTTGGGGCGGCGGGTCGTACAATGAGCAGTTCTTC. This gives the protein CSVWGGGSYNEQFF.

This chain joins TRBV20-1 and TRBJ2-5; 9 bases line up with TRBD2. J gave up 5 bases and V 7 bases, and 11 bases lay outside the gene matches. The CDR3 is made up of 14 amino acids. The germline V gene encodes CDR1 DFQATT and CDR2 SNEGSKA (reference sequence). CDR3 coding DNA: TGCAGTGAAAACTTAGCGGGGGACGGGGAGACCCAGTACTTC. Translation gives CSENLAGDGETQYF.

The chain combines TRBV7-2 with TRBJ2-5; tentative D call: TRBD2 (5 bases). Deletions cut 5 bases from V and 2 bases from J, with 15 bases between. CDR3 size: 15 residues. The V gene's germline CDR1 is SGHTA and CDR2 FQGNSA. The CDR3 DNA reads TGTGCCAGCAGCCGGCCGGGATCCTATCAAGAGACCCAGTACTTC. This gives the protein CASSRPGSYQETQYF. The full variable domain, with the rest looked up from reference TRBV7-2 and TRBJ2-5, is GAGVSQSPSNKVTEKGKDVELRCDPISGHTALYWYRQSLGQGLEFLIYFQGNSAPDKSGLPSDRFSAERTGGSVSTLTIQRTQQEDSAVYLCASSRPGSYQETQYFGPGTRLLVL.

This chain connects TRBV12-3 or TRBV12-4 to TRBJ1-3; D is possibly TRBD1 (6 bases). This CDR3 comprises 11 residues. Trimming left V 5 bases short and J 10 bases short, with 9 bases between. The CDR3 sequence: CASSLGGTIYF. DNA of the CDR3: TGTGCCAGCAGTCTAGGGGGGACCATATATTTT.

J is TRBJ1-1 and V is TRBV20-1; maybe TRBD1 (5 bases). There are 13 residues in the CDR3. From germline, CDR1 is DFQATT and CDR2 SNEGSKA (reference sequence). With 4 bases removed from V and 2 bases from J, the gap between germline ends came to 11 bases. The CDR3 region has the DNA TGCAGTGCTATGAGGGACGGAAACACTGAAGCTTTCTTT. It yields the protein CSAMRDGNTEAFF.

Only a few counts were recorded for this clonotype. The chain uses TRBV5-6 and TRBJ2-2; 7 bases line up with TRBD2. From germline, CDR1 is SGHDT and CDR2 YYEEEE. The trim removed 3 bases at V and 0 bases at J, leaving 5 bases unmatched. This CDR3 has 16 residues. The chain's CDR3 is CASSWGGLANTGELFF. Written as DNA, the CDR3 is TGTGCCAGCAGCTGGGGAGGACTAGCGAACACCGGGGAGCTGTTTTTT.

The chain links TRBV12-3 or TRBV12-4 to TRBJ2-1; TRBD1 agrees at 7 bases. V shed 1 base and J 5 bases; nucleotides not matched to a gene: 5. The CDR3 spans 15 residues. The CDR3: CASSLGGGGHNEQFF. CDR3 DNA sequence: TGTGCCAGCAGTTTAGGAGGGGGCGGCCACAATGAGCAGTTCTTC.